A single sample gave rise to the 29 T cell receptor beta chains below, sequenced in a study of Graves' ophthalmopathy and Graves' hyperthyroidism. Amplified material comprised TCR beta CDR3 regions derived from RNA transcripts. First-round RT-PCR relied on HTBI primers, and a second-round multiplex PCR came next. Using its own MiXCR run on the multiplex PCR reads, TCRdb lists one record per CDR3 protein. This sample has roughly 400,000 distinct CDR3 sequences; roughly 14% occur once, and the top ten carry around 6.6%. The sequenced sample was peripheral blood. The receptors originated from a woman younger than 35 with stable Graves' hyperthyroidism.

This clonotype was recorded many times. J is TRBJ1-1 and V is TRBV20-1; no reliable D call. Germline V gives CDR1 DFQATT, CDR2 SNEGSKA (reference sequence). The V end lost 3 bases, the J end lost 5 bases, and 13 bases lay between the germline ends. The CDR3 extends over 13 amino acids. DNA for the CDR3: TGCAGTGCTAGGAGGGCCGATTCGACTGAAGCTTTCTTT. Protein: CSARRADSTEAFF.

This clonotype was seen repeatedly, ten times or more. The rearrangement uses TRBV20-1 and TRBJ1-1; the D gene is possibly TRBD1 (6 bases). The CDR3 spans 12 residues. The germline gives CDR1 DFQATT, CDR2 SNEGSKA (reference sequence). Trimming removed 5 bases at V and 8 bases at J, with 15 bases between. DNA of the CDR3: TGCAGTGCTTTGAGACAGGTCGAAGAAGCTTTCTTT. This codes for CSALRQVEEAFF.

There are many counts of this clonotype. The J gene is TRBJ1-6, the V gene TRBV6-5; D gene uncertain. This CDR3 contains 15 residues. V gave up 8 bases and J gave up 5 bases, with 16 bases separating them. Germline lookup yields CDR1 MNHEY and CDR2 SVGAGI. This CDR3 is CASRRLNENNSPLHF. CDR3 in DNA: TGTGCCAGCCGCCGGCTCAACGAGAATAATTCACCCCTCCACTTT.

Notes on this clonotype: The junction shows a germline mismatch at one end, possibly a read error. CDR3 sequence reads: CASRPRISRGSYNSPLYF. DNA for the CDR3: TGTGCCAGCAGACCGAGGATTTCCAGGGGATCCTATAATTCACCCCTCTACTTT. The rearrangement uses TRBV6-1 and TRBJ1-6; perhaps TRBD1 as D (6 bases). Germline loops: CDR1 MNHNS, CDR2 SASEGT. The CDR3 is made up of 18 amino acids.

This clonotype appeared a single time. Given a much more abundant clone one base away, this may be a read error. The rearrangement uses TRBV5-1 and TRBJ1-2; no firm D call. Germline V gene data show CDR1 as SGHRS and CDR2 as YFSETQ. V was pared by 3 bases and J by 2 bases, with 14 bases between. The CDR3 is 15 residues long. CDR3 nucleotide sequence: TGCGCCAGCAGCTCGGTGTTGGCAGACAACTATGGCTACACCTTC. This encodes CASSSVLADNYGYTF. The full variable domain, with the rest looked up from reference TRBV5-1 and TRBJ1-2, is KAGVTQTPRYLIKTRGQQVTLSCSPISGHRSVSWYQQTPGQGLQFLFEYFSETQRNKGNFPGRFSGRQFSNSRSEMNVSTLELGDSALYLCASSSVLADNYGYTFGSGTRLTVV.

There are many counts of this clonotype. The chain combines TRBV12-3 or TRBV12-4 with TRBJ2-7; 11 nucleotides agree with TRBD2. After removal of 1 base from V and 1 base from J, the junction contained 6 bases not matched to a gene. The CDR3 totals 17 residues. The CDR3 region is CASSLETSGALSYEQYF. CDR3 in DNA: TGTGCCAGCAGTTTAGAGACTAGCGGGGCCCTTTCCTACGAGCAGTACTTC.

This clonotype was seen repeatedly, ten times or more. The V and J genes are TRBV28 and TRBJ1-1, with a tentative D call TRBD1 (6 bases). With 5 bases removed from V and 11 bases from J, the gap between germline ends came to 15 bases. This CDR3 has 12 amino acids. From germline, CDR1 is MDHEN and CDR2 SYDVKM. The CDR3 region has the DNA TGTGCCAGCAGTCTGGGGGGCGCGGAGGCTTTCTTT. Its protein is CASSLGGAEAFF.

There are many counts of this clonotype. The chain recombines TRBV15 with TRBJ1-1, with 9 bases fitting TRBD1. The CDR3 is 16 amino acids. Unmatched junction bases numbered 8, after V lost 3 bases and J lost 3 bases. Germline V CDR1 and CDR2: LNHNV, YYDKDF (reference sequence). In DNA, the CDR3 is TGTGCCACCAGCAGGGACAGGGGTAGAGGAGACACTGAAGCTTTCTTT. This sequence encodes CATSRDRGRGDTEAFF.

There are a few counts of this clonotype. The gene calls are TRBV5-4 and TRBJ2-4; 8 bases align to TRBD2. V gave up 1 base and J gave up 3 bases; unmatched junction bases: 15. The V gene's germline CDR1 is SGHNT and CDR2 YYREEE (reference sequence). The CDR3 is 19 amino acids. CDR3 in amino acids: CASSLPPILAGGYKNIQYF. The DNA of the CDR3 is TGTGCCAGCAGCTTGCCCCCTATCTTGGCGGGGGGCTACAAAAACATTCAGTACTTC. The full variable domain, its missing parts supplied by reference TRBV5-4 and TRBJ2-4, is ETGVTQSPTHLIKTRGQQVTLRCSSQSGHNTVSWYQQALGQGPQFIFQYYREEENGRGNFPPRFSGLQFPNYSSELNVNALELDDSALYLCASSLPPILAGGYKNIQYFGAGTRLSVL.

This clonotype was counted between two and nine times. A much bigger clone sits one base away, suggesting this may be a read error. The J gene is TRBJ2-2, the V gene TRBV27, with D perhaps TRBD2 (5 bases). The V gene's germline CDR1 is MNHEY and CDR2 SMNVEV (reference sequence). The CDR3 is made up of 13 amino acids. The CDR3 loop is CASSLVWTGELCF. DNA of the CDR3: TGTGCCAGCAGTTTGGTGTGGACCGGGGAGCTGTGTTTT.

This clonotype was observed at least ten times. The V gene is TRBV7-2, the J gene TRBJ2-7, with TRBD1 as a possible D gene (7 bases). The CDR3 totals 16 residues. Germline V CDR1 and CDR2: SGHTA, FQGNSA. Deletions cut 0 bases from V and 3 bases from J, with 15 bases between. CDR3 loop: CASSLAVGRGDYEQYF. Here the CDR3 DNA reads TGTGCCAGCAGCTTAGCAGTGGGCAGGGGGGACTACGAGCAGTACTTC.

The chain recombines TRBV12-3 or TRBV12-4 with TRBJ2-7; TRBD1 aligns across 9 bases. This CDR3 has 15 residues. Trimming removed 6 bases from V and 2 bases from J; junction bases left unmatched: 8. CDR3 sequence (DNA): TGTGCCAGCAGGGGGACCGGGACAGGGACCTACGAGCAGTACTTC. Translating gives CASRGTGTGTYEQYF.

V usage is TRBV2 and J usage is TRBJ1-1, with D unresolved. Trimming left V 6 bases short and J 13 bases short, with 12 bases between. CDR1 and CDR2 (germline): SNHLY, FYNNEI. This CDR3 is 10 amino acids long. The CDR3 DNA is TGTGCCAGCAGAGCGGGAGAGGATTTCTTT. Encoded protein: CASRAGEDFF.

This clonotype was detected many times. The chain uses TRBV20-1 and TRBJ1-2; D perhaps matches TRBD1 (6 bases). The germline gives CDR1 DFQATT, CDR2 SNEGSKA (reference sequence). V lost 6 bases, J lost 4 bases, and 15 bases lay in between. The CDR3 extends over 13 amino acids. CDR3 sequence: CSAPRGGLYGYTF. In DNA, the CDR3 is TGCAGTGCACCGCGGGGGGGGCTCTATGGCTACACCTTC.

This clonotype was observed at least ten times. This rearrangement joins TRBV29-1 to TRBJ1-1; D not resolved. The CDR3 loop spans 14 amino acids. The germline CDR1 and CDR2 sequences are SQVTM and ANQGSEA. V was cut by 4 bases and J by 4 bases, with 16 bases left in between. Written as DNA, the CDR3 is TGCAGCGTTGGGTCACGGTCCGGACCCACTGAAGCTTTCTTT. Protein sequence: CSVGSRSGPTEAFF.

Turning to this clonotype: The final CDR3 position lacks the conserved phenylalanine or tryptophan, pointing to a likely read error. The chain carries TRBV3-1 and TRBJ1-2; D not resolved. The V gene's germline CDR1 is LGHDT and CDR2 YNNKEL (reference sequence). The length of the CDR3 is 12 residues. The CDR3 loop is CARSQRERGYTV. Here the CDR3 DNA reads TGTGCCCGCAGCCAAAGGGAACGGGGCTACACCGTC.

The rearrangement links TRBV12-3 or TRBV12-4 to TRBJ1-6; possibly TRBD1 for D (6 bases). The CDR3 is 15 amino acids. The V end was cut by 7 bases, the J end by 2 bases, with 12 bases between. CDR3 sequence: CASTRGLAYNSPLHF. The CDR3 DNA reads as TGTGCCAGCACCAGGGGACTCGCCTATAATTCACCCCTCCACTTT.

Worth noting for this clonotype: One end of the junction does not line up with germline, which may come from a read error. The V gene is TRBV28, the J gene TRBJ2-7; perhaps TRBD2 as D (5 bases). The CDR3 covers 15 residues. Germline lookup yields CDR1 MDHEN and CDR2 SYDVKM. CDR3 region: CASNQIGIGLYDQYF. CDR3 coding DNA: TGTGCCAGCAACCAGATCGGGATAGGGCTCTACGATCAGTACTTC.

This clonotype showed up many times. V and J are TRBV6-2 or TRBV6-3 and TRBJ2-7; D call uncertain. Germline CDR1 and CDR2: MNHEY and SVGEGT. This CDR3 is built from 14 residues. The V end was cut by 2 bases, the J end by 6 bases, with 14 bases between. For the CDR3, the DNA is TGTGCCAGCAGTTACGCGGCAGGAAAAGCCGAGCAGTACTTC. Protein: CASSYAAGKAEQYF.

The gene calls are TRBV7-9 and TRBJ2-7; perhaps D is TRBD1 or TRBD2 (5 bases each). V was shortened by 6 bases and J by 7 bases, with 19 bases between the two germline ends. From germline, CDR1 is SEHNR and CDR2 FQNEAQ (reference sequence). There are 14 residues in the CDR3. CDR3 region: CASSGDGDLREQYF. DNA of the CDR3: TGTGCCAGCAGTGGGGACGGAGATCTACGAGAGCAGTACTTC.

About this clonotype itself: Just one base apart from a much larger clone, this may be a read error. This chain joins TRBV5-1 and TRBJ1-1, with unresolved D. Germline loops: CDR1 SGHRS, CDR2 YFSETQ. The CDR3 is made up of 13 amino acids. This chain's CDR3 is CASSLGVDTEVFF. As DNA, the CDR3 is TGCGCCAGCAGCTTGGGGGTAGACACTGAAGTTTTCTTT. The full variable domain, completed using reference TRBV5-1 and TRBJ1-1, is KAGVTQTPRYLIKTRGQQVTLSCSPISGHRSVSWYQQTPGQGLQFLFEYFSETQRNKGNFPGRFSGRQFSNSRSEMNVSTLELGDSALYLCASSLGVDTEVFFGQGTRLTVV.

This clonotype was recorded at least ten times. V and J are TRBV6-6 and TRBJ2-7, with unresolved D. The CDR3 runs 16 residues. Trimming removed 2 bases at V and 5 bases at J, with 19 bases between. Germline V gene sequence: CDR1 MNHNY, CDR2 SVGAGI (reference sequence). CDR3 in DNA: TGTGCCAGCAGTTACGGGGTAGGCAGGTCTGCAAACGAGCAGTACTTC. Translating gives CASSYGVGRSANEQYF.

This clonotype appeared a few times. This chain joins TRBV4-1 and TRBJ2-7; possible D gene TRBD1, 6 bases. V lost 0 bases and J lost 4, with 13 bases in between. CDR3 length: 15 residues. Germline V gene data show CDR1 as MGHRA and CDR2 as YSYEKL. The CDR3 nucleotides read TGCGCCAGCAGCCAAGAAACAGGGTACCTATACGAGCAGTACTTC. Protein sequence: CASSQETGYLYEQYF.

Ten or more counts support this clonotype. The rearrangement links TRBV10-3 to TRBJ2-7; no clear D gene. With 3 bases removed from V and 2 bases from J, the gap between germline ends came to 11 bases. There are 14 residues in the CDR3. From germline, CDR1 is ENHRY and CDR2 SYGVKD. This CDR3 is CAISDTAFPYEQYF. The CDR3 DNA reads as TGTGCCATCAGTGATACCGCGTTCCCCTACGAGCAGTACTTC.

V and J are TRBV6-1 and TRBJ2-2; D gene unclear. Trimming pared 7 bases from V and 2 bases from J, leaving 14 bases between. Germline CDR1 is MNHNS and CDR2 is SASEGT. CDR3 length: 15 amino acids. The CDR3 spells CASTRNADNTGELFF. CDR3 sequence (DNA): TGTGCCAGCACCCGAAATGCCGACAACACCGGGGAGCTGTTTTTT.

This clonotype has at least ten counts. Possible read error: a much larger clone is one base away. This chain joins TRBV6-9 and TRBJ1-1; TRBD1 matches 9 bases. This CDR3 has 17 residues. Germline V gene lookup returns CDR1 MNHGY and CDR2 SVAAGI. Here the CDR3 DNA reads TGTGCCAGCAGTTATTACCGGGACAGGGCTGAGGGTACTGAAGCTCTCTTT. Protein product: CASSYYRDRAEGTEALF.

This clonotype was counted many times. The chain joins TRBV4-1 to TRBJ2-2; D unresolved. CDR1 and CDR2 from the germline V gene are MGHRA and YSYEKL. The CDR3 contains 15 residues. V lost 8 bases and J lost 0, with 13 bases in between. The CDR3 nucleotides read TGCGCCAGCCGGCCCCCCTTCGCGAACACCGGGGAGCTGTTTTTT. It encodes CASRPPFANTGELFF.

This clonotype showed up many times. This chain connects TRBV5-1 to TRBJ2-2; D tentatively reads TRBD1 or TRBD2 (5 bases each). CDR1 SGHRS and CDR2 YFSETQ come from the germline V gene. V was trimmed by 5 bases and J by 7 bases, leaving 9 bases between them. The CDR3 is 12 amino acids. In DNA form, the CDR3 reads TGCGCCAGCAGGGGACGGGACGGGGAGCTGTTTTTT. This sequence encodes CASRGRDGELFF.

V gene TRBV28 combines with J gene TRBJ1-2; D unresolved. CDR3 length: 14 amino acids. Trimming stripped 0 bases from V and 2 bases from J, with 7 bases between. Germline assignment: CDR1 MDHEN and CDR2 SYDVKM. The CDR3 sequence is CASSLWAGNYGYTF. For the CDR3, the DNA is TGTGCCAGCAGTTTATGGGCAGGAAACTATGGCTACACCTTC.